Listed here are 9 T cell receptor beta chains from one sample, sequenced in a study of cytomegalovirus exposure and HLA in healthy donors. The study ran its PCR with 60 Vbeta and 13 Jbeta primers. The data were produced by immunoSEQ multiplex PCR, yet TCRdb's version contains in-frame clones alone and is incomplete. The table records over 110,000 clones, 65% to 80% of them present only once. The sample taken for sequencing was PBMCs. These receptors all stem from a woman in her fifties or sixties in good health and CMV-seropositive.

This rearrangement joins TRBV18 to TRBJ1-4; 7 bases are a match to TRBD1. V lost 0 bases, J lost 6 bases, and 7 bases stayed unmatched. Per the germline V gene, CDR1 is KGHSH and CDR2 is LQKENI. The CDR3 covers 16 residues. The CDR3 sequence: CASSPPPGQLYEKLFF. CDR3 bases: TGTGCCAGCTCACCACCCCCGGGACAGTTATATGAAAAACTGTTTTTT.

This chain links TRBV2 with TRBJ1-1, with D perhaps TRBD1 (5 bases). This CDR3 is built from 13 residues. Germline V lookup: CDR1 SNHLY, CDR2 FYNNEI. V was trimmed by 4 bases and J by 5 bases, leaving 11 bases between them. CDR3 protein: CASSAARETEAFF. The CDR3 nucleotides are TGTGCCAGCAGTGCGGCCAGGGAAACTGAAGCTTTCTTT.

The chain couples TRBV5-4 to TRBJ1-4, with 11 bases lining up with TRBD1. With 4 bases clipped from V and 0 bases from J, the junction kept 2 bases outside the gene matches. CDR1 SGHNT and CDR2 YYREEE come from the germline V gene (reference sequence). This CDR3 is 16 amino acids long. CDR3 bases: TGTGCCAGCAGCACGGGACAGGGGGCAACTAATGAAAAACTGTTTTTT. It translates to CASSTGQGATNEKLFF.

The chain combines TRBV7-9 with TRBJ1-6; TRBD1 aligns across 7 bases. J was trimmed by 7 bases and V by 4 bases; bases with no gene match: 4. CDR3 length equals 14 residues. Germline lookup yields CDR1 SEHNR and CDR2 FQNEAQ (reference sequence). CDR3 sequence: CASSSGQENSPLHF. For the CDR3, the DNA is TGTGCCAGCAGCTCCGGACAGGAGAATTCACCCCTCCACTTT.

The chain recombines TRBV5-6 with TRBJ2-7; TRBD1 matches 7 bases. The germline V gene has CDR1 SGHDT and CDR2 YYEEEE. This CDR3 has 16 residues. V gave up 2 bases and J gave up 4 bases; unmatched junction bases: 12. This CDR3 is CASSFKQGTRRYEQYF. The CDR3 bases are TGTGCCAGCAGCTTCAAACAGGGGACGCGGAGGTACGAGCAGTACTTC.

The V and J genes are TRBV4-3 and TRBJ2-3, with D possibly matching TRBD1 (6 bases). CDR3 length: 14 residues. V shed 0 bases and J shed 6 bases, with 10 bases lying between them. CDR1 LGHNA and CDR2 YSLEER come from the germline V gene. The CDR3 DNA is TGCGCCAGCAGCCAAGAGGGGGCGGTGGATACGCAGTATTTT. The encoded protein is CASSQEGAVDTQYF.

This clone was counted only a few times. The V gene is TRBV19, the J gene TRBJ1-1, with TRBD1 matching 8 bases. The J segment lost 3 bases and the V segment lost 6 bases, leaving 3 bases of the junction unmatched. Germline CDR1 and CDR2: LNHDA and SQIVND (reference sequence). This CDR3 spans 13 amino acids. In DNA, the CDR3 is TGTGCCAGTAGGGAGACAGGGGACACTGAAGCTTTCTTT. This encodes CASRETGDTEAFF.

The rearrangement joins TRBV28 to TRBJ1-3; 8 nucleotides align to TRBD1. The CDR3 loop spans 17 amino acids. CDR1 and CDR2 (germline): MDHEN, SYDVKM. V shed 7 bases and J 5 bases; nucleotides not matched to a gene: 16. The chain's CDR3 is CASIEGTGTGLRNTIYF. In DNA form, the CDR3 reads TGTGCCAGCATCGAAGGAACCGGGACAGGCCTTCGAAACACCATATATTTT.

The chain recombines TRBV2 with TRBJ1-5; 9 bases are a match to TRBD1. Germline CDR1 and CDR2: SNHLY and FYNNEI. The CDR3 contains 15 residues. V shed 7 bases, J shed 6 bases, and the junction held 10 bases outside the gene matches. DNA for the CDR3: TGTGCCAGCACCGGGCTAGACAGGGGGGTTCAGCCCCAGCATTTT. It yields the protein CASTGLDRGVQPQHF.